This passage covers 28 T cell receptor beta chains from one sample sequenced in a study of vaccination and CD4 T cells after COVID-19. Treatment here: approximately nine-day PBMC culture with coronavirus spike peptide pools or control peptides (ViraFEST assay). Cultured CD4+ T-cell DNA underwent Oncomine TCR Beta short-read sequencing. TCRdb called the PCR reads again in MiXCR, with one record for every CDR3 protein. The sample shows over 10,000 distinct CDR3 sequences, 60% to 80% of them seen only once. For these TCRs, the target antigens are not known. The sample comprised CD4+ T cells from blood, cultured in vitro. Receptors originate from a human donor who had recovered from COVID-19.

V and J are TRBV15 and TRBJ1-3, with D unclear. Trimming stripped 1 base from V and 2 bases from J, with 15 bases between. Germline lookup yields CDR1 LNHNV and CDR2 YYDKDF (reference sequence). The CDR3 sequence is 17 residues long. The CDR3 DNA follows: TGTGCCACCAGCAGAGGAAACGCAGGAGGAGCTGGAAACACCATATATTTT. It encodes CATSRGNAGGAGNTIYF.

This clonotype was seen once. The rearrangement joins TRBV10-3 to TRBJ2-6; 12 bases agree with TRBD2. CDR1 and CDR2 from the germline V gene are ENHRY and SYGVKD. V shed 6 bases, J shed 4 bases, and the junction held 10 bases outside the gene matches. This CDR3 has 18 residues. The CDR3 sequence: CAISGQGLAGSGANVLTF. As DNA, the CDR3 is TGTGCCATCAGCGGGCAGGGACTAGCGGGTTCCGGGGCCAACGTCCTGACTTTC.

The chain combines TRBV30 with TRBJ2-5; D is ambiguous. The CDR3 sequence is 12 residues long. The V gene's germline CDR1 is GTSNPN and CDR2 SVGIG (reference sequence). Trimming pared 0 bases from V and 7 bases from J, leaving 9 bases between. CDR3 sequence: CAWSVAKGTQYF. Written as DNA, the CDR3 is TGTGCCTGGAGTGTGGCCAAAGGGACCCAGTACTTC.

V is TRBV27 and J is TRBJ2-5, with D possibly matching TRBD2 (6 bases). V was cut by 0 bases and J by 1 base, with 12 bases left in between. This CDR3 has 16 residues. Germline loops: CDR1 MNHEY, CDR2 SMNVEV (reference sequence). CDR3: CASSLSPGVGQETQYF. CDR3 DNA: TGTGCCAGCAGTTTATCGCCGGGAGTCGGCCAAGAGACCCAGTACTTC.

CDR3 protein: CASSLLSSSSYEQYF. The CDR3 DNA follows: TGTGCCAGCAGCTTATTATCCTCCAGCTCCTACGAGCAGTACTTC. The chain couples TRBV7-3 to TRBJ2-7, with D hard to call. The V end was cut by 2 bases, the J end by 0 bases, with 11 bases between. Germline values: CDR1 SGHTA, CDR2 FQGTGA. This CDR3 has 15 amino acids.

In its sample, this clonotype was seen once. V usage is TRBV28 and J usage is TRBJ2-2; D not certain. The CDR3 consists of 12 residues. V gave up 6 bases and J gave up 6 bases, with 8 bases separating them. Looked up from germline, CDR1 is MDHEN and CDR2 is SYDVKM. The CDR3 coding sequence is TGTGCCAGCAGGTGGGAAGCCGGGGAGCTGTTTTTT. Protein sequence: CASRWEAGELFF.

The CDR3 DNA follows: TGTGCCAGCAGAGCGGGAGGCCCTCCCTACGAGCAGTACTTC. Protein: CASRAGGPPYEQYF. This chain connects TRBV6-2 or TRBV6-3 to TRBJ2-7; 9 bases line up with TRBD2. The CDR3 is 14 amino acids. CDR1 is MNHEY and CDR2 is SVGEGT in the germline V gene. Unmatched junction bases numbered 5, after V lost 6 bases and J lost 2 bases.

The J gene is TRBJ2-3, the V gene TRBV24-1; 10 bases line up with TRBD1. Unmatched junction bases numbered 6, after V lost 5 bases and J lost 5 bases. CDR3 length: 15 amino acids. Germline V lookup: CDR1 KGHDR, CDR2 SFDVKD. The CDR3 region has the DNA TGTGCCACCAGTGCGCGACAGGGGGCAGGAGATACGCAGTATTTT. This translates into CATSARQGAGDTQYF.

This chain connects TRBV4-3 to TRBJ1-5; 7 bases match TRBD1. This CDR3 has 14 residues. The V segment lost 4 bases and the J segment 10 bases; nucleotides outside the gene matches: 10. Germline lookup yields CDR1 LGHNA and CDR2 YSLEER. The CDR3 DNA follows: TGCGCCAGCAGCCTACAGGGGAGCGGTCAACCCCAGCATTTT. Residues: CASSLQGSGQPQHF.

This sequence joins TRBV6-2 or TRBV6-3 and TRBJ1-2, with unresolved D. V was trimmed by 6 bases and J by 1 base, leaving 15 bases between them. Germline V CDR1 and CDR2: MNHEY, SVGEGT. The CDR3 sequence is 15 residues long. This CDR3 reads CASRASGIFNYGYTF. For the CDR3, the DNA is TGTGCCAGCAGAGCATCCGGGATTTTTAACTATGGCTACACCTTC.

The chain recombines TRBV28 with TRBJ2-5; 12 positions agree with TRBD2. Germline CDR1 MDHEN, CDR2 SYDVKM. The V segment lost 6 bases and the J segment 1 base; nucleotides outside the gene matches: 12. This CDR3 region has 18 residues. CDR3 DNA sequence: TGTGCCAGCAGATACCGACCGGGACTAGCGGGCTTCCAAGAGACCCAGTACTTC. It is translated as CASRYRPGLAGFQETQYF.

The V and J genes are TRBV30 and TRBJ1-5; tentative D call: TRBD1 (5 bases). The germline V gene encodes CDR1 GTSNPN and CDR2 SVGIG (reference sequence). The CDR3 extends over 13 amino acids. V dropped 1 base and J dropped 6 bases, with 10 bases sitting between them. The CDR3 region is CAWSDRTGQPQHF. DNA of the CDR3: TGTGCCTGGAGTGACAGGACGGGTCAGCCCCAGCATTTT.

The genes are TRBV2 and TRBJ1-2, with a weak D call TRBD1 (5 bases). V lost 6 bases to trimming and J lost 2 bases, with 7 bases between them. This CDR3 contains 12 residues. CDR1 and CDR2 from the germline V gene are SNHLY and FYNNEI. The CDR3 DNA is TGTGCCAGCAGCGGACAAAACTATGGCTACACCTTC. This translates into CASSGQNYGYTF. Together with reference TRBV2 and TRBJ1-2, the CDR3 gives the full variable domain: EPEVTQTPSHQVTQMGQEVILRCVPISNHLYFYWYRQILGQKVEFLVSFYNNEISEKSEIFDDQFSVERPDGSNFTLKIRSTKLEDSAMYFCASSGQNYGYTFGSGTRLTVV.

The rearrangement joins TRBV20-1 to TRBJ1-5; no definite D call. The CDR3 is 15 amino acids. Looked up from germline, CDR1 is DFQATT and CDR2 is SNEGSKA (reference sequence). V gave up 3 bases and J gave up 8 bases, with 20 bases separating them. CDR3 DNA: TGCAGTGCTAGTTTACTTAGTGGTTCGGGCGAGCCCCAGCATTTT. Its translation is CSASLLSGSGEPQHF.

V gene TRBV11-2 combines with J gene TRBJ1-6; no clear D gene. The CDR3 spans 13 residues. Trimming removed 1 base at V and 7 bases at J, with 5 bases between. Germline loops: CDR1 SGHAT, CDR2 FQNNGV. CDR3 amino acids: CASSLAGNSPLHF. CDR3 nucleotide sequence: TGTGCCAGCAGCTTAGCGGGGAATTCACCCCTCCACTTT.

The genes are TRBV24-1 and TRBJ2-7; D not resolved. Germline CDR1 reads KGHDR; CDR2 reads SFDVKD. With 4 bases removed from V and 3 bases from J, the gap between germline ends came to 6 bases. The CDR3 spans 12 residues. The DNA of the CDR3 is TGTGCCACCAGTGACAGGTTCTACGAGCAGTACTTC. Translating it yields CATSDRFYEQYF.

The chain uses TRBV7-8 and TRBJ1-1; D uncertain. V was clipped by 7 bases and J by 0 bases, with 18 bases between them. Germline V gene data show CDR1 as SGHVS and CDR2 as FQNEAQ. The CDR3 totals 16 residues. The DNA for the CDR3 is TGTGCCAGCATCCTTCTCCCCTCCGGGGTGAACACTGAAGCTTTCTTT. Its protein is CASILLPSGVNTEAFF.

This chain uses TRBV20-1 with TRBJ1-5, with 9 bases that match TRBD1. This CDR3 comprises 16 residues. Germline V gene lookup returns CDR1 DFQATT and CDR2 SNEGSKA (reference sequence). Losses at the gene ends were 2 bases for V and 4 bases for J; bases not matched to a gene: 9. The CDR3 loop reads CSARPPGQGLNQPQHF. The CDR3, as DNA: TGCAGTGCTAGACCTCCGGGACAGGGATTGAATCAGCCCCAGCATTTT.

The chain combines TRBV24-1 with TRBJ2-3, with D unresolved. The germline V gene encodes CDR1 KGHDR and CDR2 SFDVKD. V was cut by 4 bases and J by 0 bases, with 4 bases left in between. The CDR3 is 13 residues long. The chain's CDR3 is CATSEQSTDTQYF. CDR3 sequence (DNA): TGTGCCACCAGTGAACAGAGCACAGATACGCAGTATTTT.

V and J are TRBV19 and TRBJ2-3; TRBD1 matches at 7 bases. The CDR3 extends over 15 amino acids. In germline, CDR1 is LNHDA, CDR2 SQIVND (reference sequence). With 6 bases clipped from V and 4 bases from J, the junction kept 10 bases outside the gene matches. The CDR3 is CASRSPQGVADTQYF. Here the CDR3 DNA reads TGTGCCAGTAGATCTCCGCAGGGGGTGGCAGATACGCAGTATTTT.

The chain is built from TRBV7-9 and TRBJ1-6, with a tentative D call TRBD1 (6 bases). Trimming left V 5 bases short and J 3 bases short, with 14 bases between. The V gene's germline CDR1 is SEHNR and CDR2 FQNEAQ (reference sequence). The CDR3 has 16 residues. DNA of the CDR3: TGTGCCAGCAGCCCGCACCGAGGGGGCTATAATTCACCCCTCCACTTT. Translated, it gives CASSPHRGGYNSPLHF.

The chain carries TRBV7-9 and TRBJ2-4; D is unclear. The CDR3 length is 14 residues. V was trimmed by 1 base and J by 1 base, leaving 5 bases between them. Germline-derived CDR1 and CDR2 are SEHNR and FQNEAQ (reference sequence). The CDR3 loop reads CASSLGHAKNIQYF. For the CDR3, the DNA is TGTGCCAGCAGCTTAGGGCACGCCAAAAACATTCAGTACTTC.

This clonotype was counted between two and nine times. The J gene is TRBJ2-7, the V gene TRBV6-2 or TRBV6-3; D perhaps matches TRBD1 (6 bases). This CDR3 has 15 residues. The V and J ends lost 0 bases and 4 bases respectively, with 13 bases between them. Germline-derived CDR1 and CDR2 are MNHEY and SVGEGT. CDR3 nucleotide sequence: TGTGCCAGCAGTTACTCGACCAGGGGCATGTACGAGCAGTACTTC. Translated: CASSYSTRGMYEQYF.

The genes are TRBV7-2 and TRBJ1-2; D not resolved. Germline V gene sequence: CDR1 SGHTA, CDR2 FQGNSA. The CDR3 covers 16 residues. The V end was cut by 5 bases, the J end by 5 bases, with 21 bases between. In nucleotides, the CDR3 is TGTGCCAGCAGCCCGACCACCGGTCAAACGGGGTATGGCTACACCTTC. Translation: CASSPTTGQTGYGYTF.

The chain carries TRBV24-1 and TRBJ2-4, with a weak D call TRBD1 (6 bases). Germline values: CDR1 KGHDR, CDR2 SFDVKD. The length of the CDR3 is 15 residues. V lost 3 bases and J lost 4, with 12 bases in between. The CDR3 DNA sequence: TGTGCCACCAGTGATCCGCTTAGGGGGAAAAACATTCAGTACTTC. Protein sequence: CATSDPLRGKNIQYF.

The rearrangement joins TRBV5-1 to TRBJ1-6; 8 bases fit TRBD1. V lost 3 bases to trimming and J lost 7 bases; unmatched junction nucleotides: 0. The CDR3 length is 13 residues. Germline values: CDR1 SGHRS, CDR2 YFSETQ. CDR3: CASSWTGNSPLHF. DNA of the CDR3: TGCGCCAGCAGCTGGACAGGGAATTCACCCCTCCACTTT.

Comments on this clonotype: A read error may produce the germline difference seen at one junction end. The chain carries TRBV4-3 and TRBJ1-2; TRBD1 agrees at 7 bases. This CDR3 is 12 amino acids long. Germline CDR1 is LGHNA and CDR2 is YSLEER. CDR3 bases: TGCGCCAGCAGCCATACCACCGGACAGGTCATCTTC. As protein: CASSHTTGQVIF.

This chain joins TRBV12-3 or TRBV12-4 and TRBJ1-5; D is perhaps TRBD1 (6 bases). The CDR3 is made up of 14 amino acids. V lost 4 bases, J lost 3 bases, and 10 bases lay in between. The CDR3 loop is CASSSQGNNQPQHF. For the CDR3, the DNA is TGTGCCAGCAGTTCACAGGGAAACAATCAGCCCCAGCATTTT.